The 10 T cell receptor beta chains below all came from one sample that was sequenced in a study of shared clonotypes between healthy human individuals. The method was immunoSEQ multiplex PCR; TCRdb's version includes in-frame clones alone and lacks a portion of them. The table includes 2 million to 2.5 million clones, under 97% detected once. The specimen sequenced was naive CD4+ T cells sorted from blood. Indicated subset: CD45RA+ positively selected. Receptors were obtained from a man younger than 35 in good health.

The chain links TRBV14 to TRBJ1-2; D is unresolved. CDR3 length: 15 amino acids. Germline V gives CDR1 SGHDN, CDR2 FVKESK. The V gene lost 0 bases and the J gene lost 8 bases, with 16 bases spanning the gap. The CDR3 loop is CASSQDLAAGRGYTF. The CDR3 coding sequence is TGTGCCAGCAGCCAAGATTTGGCGGCCGGGCGAGGCTACACCTTC.

The V call is TRBV11-2, the J call TRBJ1-5, with 7 bases lining up with TRBD1. Per the germline V gene, CDR1 is SGHAT and CDR2 is FQNNGV. The J segment lost 2 bases and the V segment lost 2 bases, leaving 6 bases of the junction unmatched. This CDR3 spans 16 amino acids. CDR3 nucleotides: TGTGCCAGCAGCTTACACGGGGACAGAGGCAATCAGCCCCAGCATTTT. It codes for CASSLHGDRGNQPQHF.

The rearrangement joins TRBV29-1 to TRBJ2-5; D is ambiguous. The germline gives CDR1 SQVTM, CDR2 ANQGSEA. This CDR3 is built from 11 residues. Trimming stripped 7 bases from V and 5 bases from J, with 11 bases between. CDR3 amino acids: CSAVAFETQYF. The CDR3 bases are TGCAGCGCAGTGGCGTTTGAGACCCAGTACTTC.

Note on this clone: The sample carries other DNA sequences with the same CDR3. This chain connects TRBV7-2 to TRBJ1-5; D ambiguous. The ends were cut back, 2 bases at V and 1 base at J, with 0 bases in the middle. Germline assignment: CDR1 SGHTA and CDR2 FQGNSA. This CDR3 comprises 12 residues. The DNA for the CDR3 is TGTGCCAGCAGCTTAAGCAATCAGCCCCAGCATTTT. The encoded protein is CASSLSNQPQHF. The entire variable domain, with the rest obtained from reference TRBV7-2 and TRBJ1-5, is as follows: GAGVSQSPSNKVTEKGKDVELRCDPISGHTALYWYRQSLGQGLEFLIYFQGNSAPDKSGLPSDRFSAERTGGSVSTLTIQRTQQEDSAVYLCASSLSNQPQHFGDGTRLSIL.

This chain links TRBV6-5 with TRBJ2-3, with D perhaps matching TRBD2 (5 bases). V lost 4 bases to trimming and J lost 5 bases, with 13 bases between them. This CDR3 is 14 amino acids long. Germline V lookup: CDR1 MNHEY, CDR2 SVGAGI. In nucleotides, the CDR3 is TGTGCCAGCAGTTCCAGAGGGAGAGGAGATACGCAGTATTTT. Translating it yields CASSSRGRGDTQYF.

A remark on this clone: The germline gene is not matched at one end of the junction; a read error may be the cause. The chain combines TRBV27 with TRBJ1-4; a possible D gene is TRBD1 (5 bases). The CDR3 sequence is 13 residues long. CDR1 MNHEY and CDR2 SMNVEV come from the germline V gene (reference sequence). CDR3 region: CAGREGKFEKLFF. CDR3 nucleotides: TGCGCAGGGCGGGAGGGAAAATTTGAAAAACTGTTTTTT.

Comment on this clone: At one of its ends the junction is not consistent with the germline gene, which may arise from a read error. The rearrangement joins TRBV7-9 to TRBJ2-7, with D possibly matching TRBD1 (6 bases). CDR1 and CDR2 from the germline V gene are SEHNR and FQNEAQ (reference sequence). This CDR3 is built from 11 residues. In DNA form, the CDR3 reads TGTGCCAGCAGACAGGGTAACGAGCAGTATTTC. Its protein product is CASRQGNEQYF.

The chain employs TRBV6-1 and TRBJ1-5, with D hard to call. Looked up from germline, CDR1 is MNHNS and CDR2 is SASEGT. V lost 2 bases, J lost 1 base, and 15 bases lay in between. The CDR3 covers 17 residues. The DNA of the CDR3 is TGTGCCAGCAGTGAACGTCAGAACCGGGCCAGCAATCAGCCCCAGCATTTT. Amino acids: CASSERQNRASNQPQHF.

The rearrangement links TRBV28 to TRBJ2-7; TRBD2 matches 7 bases. The V gene end was trimmed by 6 bases and the J gene end by 2 bases; junction bases not matched to a gene: 10. The CDR3 is made up of 15 amino acids. In germline, CDR1 is MDHEN, CDR2 SYDVKM. The CDR3 nucleotides are TGTGCCAGCAGGGCTAGCGGCAGGGAGGCCTACGAGCAGTACTTC. It specifies CASRASGREAYEQYF. Full variable domain (rest looked up from reference TRBV28 and TRBJ2-7): DVKVTQSSRYLVKRTGEKVFLECVQDMDHENMFWYRQDPGLGLRLIYFSYDVKMKEKGDIPEGYSVSREKKERFSLILESASTNQTSMYLCASRASGREAYEQYFGPGTRLTVT.

The chain uses TRBV27 and TRBJ2-7; TRBD2 matches at 9 bases. Germline assignment: CDR1 MNHEY and CDR2 SMNVEV (reference sequence). J lost 2 bases, V lost 6 bases, and 5 bases had no gene match. The CDR3 extends over 14 amino acids. CDR3 DNA sequence: TGTGCCAGCAGCATAGCGGGGGCAACCTACGAGCAGTACTTC. This sequence encodes CASSIAGATYEQYF.